This T cell receptor beta chain emerged from a study of blood T cells in healthy people across ages. Germline V lookup: CDR1 MNHNY, CDR2 SVGAGI (reference sequence). This CDR3 has 12 amino acids. Extractions gave at least 5.5 micrograms of total RNA per sample. A sample-barcoded 5' primer and a J-beta primer mix were used in a second PCR of roughly 6 to 11 cycles. TCRdb re-called the 5' RACE reads with MiXCR, one entry per CDR3 protein. Here the sample spans fewer than 1 million distinct CDR3 sequences, approximately 48% being singletons. Comments on this clonotype: A clone one base away is much larger, so this may be a read error.

J is TRBJ2-7 and V is TRBV6-6; TRBD1 or TRBD2 may be the D gene (5 bases each). This receptor was identified in a man aged 55-75 years in good health. The sample was blood. CDR3 DNA: TGTGCCTGCAGTTATGCCAGGGAGGAGCAGTACTTC. Its translation: CACSYAREEQYF.